The 8 T cell receptor beta chains reported below all come from one sample, sequenced in a study of blood T cell repertoires in COVID-19. Libraries were prepared by immunoSEQ multiplex PCR; TCRdb keeps only in-frame clonotypes and omits some of them. The repertoire holds about 140,000 clones, about 78% seen once, with roughly 9.8% in the top ten. The sequencing sample was made of peripheral blood. The receptor set was obtained from a man in his 60s who had recovered from COVID-19.

This rearrangement joins TRBV28 to TRBJ1-2; the D gene is possibly TRBD1 (5 bases). The V gene lost 5 bases and the J gene lost 8 bases, with 18 bases spanning the gap. The CDR3 extends over 14 amino acids. Germline assignment: CDR1 MDHEN and CDR2 SYDVKM. As DNA, the CDR3 is TGTGCCAGCAGTCCCAACCCGACAGTGGGGGGCTACACCTTC. It specifies CASSPNPTVGGYTF.

The rearrangement links TRBV28 to TRBJ1-1, with 9 bases identical to TRBD1. J was trimmed by 0 bases and V by 4 bases; bases with no gene match: 12. The CDR3 is 18 residues long. CDR1 and CDR2 (germline): MDHEN, SYDVKM. DNA of the CDR3: TGTGCCAGCAGTTCCCTAACCGGGACAGGGTACATGAACACTGAAGCTTTCTTT. Translation gives CASSSLTGTGYMNTEAFF.

The chain employs TRBV7-9 and TRBJ2-1; 11 bases align to TRBD2. V gave up 5 bases and J gave up 5 bases; unmatched junction bases: 2. The CDR3 is made up of 14 amino acids. The germline V gene encodes CDR1 SEHNR and CDR2 FQNEAQ (reference sequence). CDR3 sequence (DNA): TGTGCCAGCAGCCGGGGACTAGCGGACAATGAGCAGTTCTTC. It translates to CASSRGLADNEQFF.

The V and J genes are TRBV5-4 and TRBJ2-1; possible D gene TRBD2, 6 bases. Trimming pared 4 bases from V and 8 bases from J, leaving 16 bases between. The CDR3 runs 14 residues. Germline lookup yields CDR1 SGHNT and CDR2 YYREEE (reference sequence). In nucleotides, the CDR3 is TGTGCCAGCAGCGTGACGGGACCGGGGGATGAGCAGTTCTTC. Its protein product is CASSVTGPGDEQFF.

CDR3 in DNA: TGTGCCAGCAGTAAGACGCTAAACGAGGCCCAGCATTTT. Translation: CASSKTLNEAQHF. The V and J genes are TRBV2 and TRBJ1-5; D is undetermined. Germline-derived CDR1 and CDR2 are SNHLY and FYNNEI. The CDR3 extends over 13 amino acids. Trimming took 5 bases from V and 11 from J, leaving 16 bases between them.

A word on this clone: Other DNA sequences of this sample code for an identical CDR3. V usage is TRBV2 and J usage is TRBJ1-5, with unresolved D. Germline-derived CDR1 and CDR2 are SNHLY and FYNNEI. The CDR3 loop spans 14 amino acids. Between the trimmed V and J ends, which lost 3 bases and 4 bases, there was a span of 10 bases. The CDR3 sequence is CASSETRGNQPQHF. CDR3 in DNA: TGTGCCAGCAGTGAGACCCGCGGGAATCAGCCCCAGCATTTT.

The rearrangement links TRBV28 to TRBJ1-4, with 12 bases identical to TRBD1. CDR1 is MDHEN and CDR2 is SYDVKM in the germline V gene. This CDR3 contains 18 residues. Trimming cost V 4 bases and J 4 bases; bases outside gene matches: 10. In nucleotides, the CDR3 is TGTGCCAGCAGTTCCATCCCGGGACAGGGGGCCCTTAATGAAAAACTGTTTTTT. Translating gives CASSSIPGQGALNEKLFF.

The chain links TRBV7-3 to TRBJ2-5; 7 positions match TRBD1. The CDR3 loop spans 13 amino acids. Germline-derived CDR1 and CDR2 are SGHTA and FQGTGA. J was trimmed by 5 bases and V by 4 bases; bases with no gene match: 4. CDR3 sequence: CASSSTGWETQYF. The CDR3 DNA reads TGTGCCAGCAGCTCGACAGGGTGGGAGACCCAGTACTTC. Complete variable domain (other parts from reference TRBV7-3 and TRBJ2-5): GAGVSQTPSNKVTEKGKYVELRCDPISGHTALYWYRQSLGQGPEFLIYFQGTGAADDSGLPNDRFFAVRPEGSVSTLKIQRTERGDSAVYLCASSSTGWETQYFGPGTRLLVL.